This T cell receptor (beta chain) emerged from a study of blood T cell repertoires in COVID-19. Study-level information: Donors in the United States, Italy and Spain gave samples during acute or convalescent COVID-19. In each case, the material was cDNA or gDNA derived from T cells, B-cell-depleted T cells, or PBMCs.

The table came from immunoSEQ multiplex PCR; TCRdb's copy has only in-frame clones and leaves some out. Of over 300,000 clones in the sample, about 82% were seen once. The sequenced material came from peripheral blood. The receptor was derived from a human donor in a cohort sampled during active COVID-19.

CDR3 bases: TGTGCCAGCAGCTTAAAGCGGCCGCTAGCCAAAAACATTCAGTACTTC. Its translation: CASSLKRPLAKNIQYF. V is TRBV11-2 and J is TRBJ2-4, with D possibly matching TRBD2 (5 bases). The germline V and J ends were trimmed by 2 bases and 0 bases, with 11 bases remaining between them. The germline CDR1 and CDR2 sequences are SGHAT and FQNNGV. The CDR3 is 16 residues long.